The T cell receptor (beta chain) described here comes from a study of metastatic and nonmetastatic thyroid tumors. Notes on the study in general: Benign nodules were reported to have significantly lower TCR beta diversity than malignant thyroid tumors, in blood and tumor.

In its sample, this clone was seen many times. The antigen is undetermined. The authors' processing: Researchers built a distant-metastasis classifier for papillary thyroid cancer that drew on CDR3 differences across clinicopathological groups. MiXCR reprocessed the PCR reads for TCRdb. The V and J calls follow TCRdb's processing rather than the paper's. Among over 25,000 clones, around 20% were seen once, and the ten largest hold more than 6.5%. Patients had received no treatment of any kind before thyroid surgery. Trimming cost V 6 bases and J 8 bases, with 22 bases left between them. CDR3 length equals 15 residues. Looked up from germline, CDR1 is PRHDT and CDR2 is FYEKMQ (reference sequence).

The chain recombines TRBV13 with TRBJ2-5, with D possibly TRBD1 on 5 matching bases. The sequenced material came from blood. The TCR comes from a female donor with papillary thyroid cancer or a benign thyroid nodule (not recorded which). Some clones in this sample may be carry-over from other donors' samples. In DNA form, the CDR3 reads TGTGCCAGCAGTTCGACGTGGGGCTGGCTGCGAACCCAGTACTTC. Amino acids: CASSSTWGWLRTQYF.